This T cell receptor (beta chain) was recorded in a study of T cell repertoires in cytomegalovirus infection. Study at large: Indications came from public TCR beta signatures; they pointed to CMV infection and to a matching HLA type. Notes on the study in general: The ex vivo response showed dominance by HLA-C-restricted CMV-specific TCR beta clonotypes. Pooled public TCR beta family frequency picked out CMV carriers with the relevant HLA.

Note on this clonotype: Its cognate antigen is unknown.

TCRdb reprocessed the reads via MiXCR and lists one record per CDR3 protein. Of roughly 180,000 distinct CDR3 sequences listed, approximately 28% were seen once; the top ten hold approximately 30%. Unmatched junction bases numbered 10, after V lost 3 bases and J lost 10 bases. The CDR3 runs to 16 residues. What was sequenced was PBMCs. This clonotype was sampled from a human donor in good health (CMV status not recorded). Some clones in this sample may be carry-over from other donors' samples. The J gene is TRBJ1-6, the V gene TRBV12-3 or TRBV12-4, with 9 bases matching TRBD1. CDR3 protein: CASSLGPGTGQSPLHF. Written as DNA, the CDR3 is TGTGCCAGCAGTTTGGGGCCCGGGACAGGGCAATCACCCCTCCACTTT.